This passage covers 5 T cell receptor beta chains from one sample sequenced in a study of T cells in localized non-small cell lung cancer. Only in-frame clones appear in the TCRdb table, and some are missing; sequencing was by immunoSEQ multiplex PCR. This sample carries fewer than 3,000 clones, about 27% of them seen once, and the ten largest clones take 15% to 25%. The starting material was normal lung tissue next to the tumor, obtained before any cancer treatment. The source is a female donor over 55 with stage I squamous cell lung carcinoma.

The chain carries TRBV11-3 and TRBJ2-1; 15 positions agree with TRBD2. V shed 4 bases, J shed 3 bases, and the junction held 10 bases outside the gene matches. Germline CDR1 reads SGHNT; CDR2 reads YENEEA. The CDR3 is 19 residues long. CDR3 DNA: TGTGCCAGCAGCTCCGGACTAGCGGGAGGGCCCGGGTACTACAATGAGCAGTTCTTC. Its translation is CASSSGLAGGPGYYNEQFF.

V usage is TRBV28 and J usage is TRBJ2-3, with D tentatively TRBD2 (6 bases). The CDR3 extends over 16 amino acids. The V gene lost 5 bases and the J gene lost 0 bases, with 15 bases spanning the gap. CDR1 and CDR2 (germline): MDHEN, SYDVKM. CDR3 sequence (DNA): TGTGCCAGCAGTCCCCTGGCGGGAACTAGCACAGATACGCAGTATTTT. The encoded protein is CASSPLAGTSTDTQYF.

There are a few counts of this clone. The CDR3 nucleotides read TGTGCCAGCTCCATCGACAGGGTATTGGAAAAACTGTTTTTT. Translation gives CASSIDRVLEKLFF. The rearrangement uses TRBV2 and TRBJ1-4; 7 bases fit TRBD1. J was trimmed by 8 bases and V by 8 bases; bases with no gene match: 11. Germline CDR1 is SNHLY and CDR2 is FYNNEI. The CDR3 has 14 residues.

This clone has just a few counts. The rearrangement links TRBV30 to TRBJ2-3; TRBD2 matches at 9 bases. Trimming took 0 bases from V and 5 from J; bases not matched to a gene: 9. The CDR3 consists of 16 residues. Germline V gives CDR1 GTSNPN, CDR2 SVGIG (reference sequence). CDR3 in amino acids: CAWSVTAGGGRDTQYF. The DNA for the CDR3 is TGTGCCTGGAGTGTAACAGCGGGAGGAGGTCGAGATACGCAGTATTTT.

The rearrangement uses TRBV6-1 and TRBJ1-5; D uncertain. The CDR3 length is 12 residues. V was trimmed by 2 bases and J by 5 bases, leaving 4 bases between them. Germline lookup yields CDR1 MNHNS and CDR2 SASEGT. The CDR3 protein is CASSEYHQPQHF. DNA of the CDR3: TGTGCCAGCAGTGAATATCATCAGCCCCAGCATTTT.